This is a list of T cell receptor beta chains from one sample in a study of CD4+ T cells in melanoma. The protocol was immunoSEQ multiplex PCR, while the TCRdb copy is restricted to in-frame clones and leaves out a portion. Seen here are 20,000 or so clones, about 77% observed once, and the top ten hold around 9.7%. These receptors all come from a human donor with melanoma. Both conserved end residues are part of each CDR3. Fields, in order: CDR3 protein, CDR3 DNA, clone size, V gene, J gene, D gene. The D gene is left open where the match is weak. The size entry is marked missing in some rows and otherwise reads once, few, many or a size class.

CASSDEGTSGRNEQFF	TGTGCCAGCAGTGACGAAGGGACTAGCGGGCGCAATGAGCAGTTCTTC	NA	TRBV7-3	TRBJ2-1	TRBD2
CASSYLGEAGQETQYF	TGTGCCAGCAGTTACCTTGGGGAGGCCGGCCAAGAGACCCAGTACTTC	NA	TRBV6-5	TRBJ2-5	NA
CASSPTGAGNQPQHF	TGTGCCAGCAGCCCGACGGGAGCTGGCAATCAGCCCCAGCATTTT	few	TRBV11-1	TRBJ1-5	NA
CASSTTAGGETQYF	TGTGCCAGCTCAACTACTGCTGGGGGGGAGACCCAGTACTTC	NA	TRBV11-2	TRBJ2-5	NA
CASSLFPGLSYNEQFF	TGTGCCAGCAGCTTATTTCCGGGGCTCTCTTACAATGAGCAGTTCTTC	NA	TRBV11-2	TRBJ2-1	NA
CASSRSSTRVSYGYTF	TGTGCCAGCAGCCGCTCGAGTACCAGGGTGAGCTATGGCTACACCTTC	once	TRBV9	TRBJ1-2	NA
CASRNTGTADGYTF	TGTGCCAGCAGAAACACCGGGACAGCAGATGGCTACACCTTC	NA	TRBV6-6	TRBJ1-2	TRBD1
CASSPVPMSRGDGYTF	TGTGCCAGCAGCCCTGTCCCCATGTCCCGAGGGGATGGCTACACCTTC	once	TRBV7-9	TRBJ1-2	NA
CASSFKWGQLSTNEKLFF	TGTGCCAGCTCATTCAAGTGGGGACAACTATCAACTAATGAAAAACTGTTTTTT	NA	TRBV18	TRBJ1-4	NA
CASSDPAQGRGAYGYTF	TGTGCCAGCAGTGATCCCGCTCAGGGAAGAGGGGCCTATGGCTACACCTTC	NA	TRBV6-1	TRBJ1-2	NA
CASSLVLAGATNEQFF	TGTGCCAGCAGCTTAGTTCTAGCGGGGGCCACCAATGAGCAGTTCTTC	few	TRBV11-2	TRBJ2-1	TRBD2
CASSLFRGSYEQYF	TGTGCCAGCAGCTTATTCAGGGGGTCCTACGAGCAGTACTTC	NA	TRBV11-2	TRBJ2-7	TRBD1
CASSPLPGSSYNEQFF	TGTGCCAGCTCACCCTTACCCGGTTCTTCCTACAATGAGCAGTTCTTC	NA	TRBV18	TRBJ2-1	NA
CASSGGTGVFGSSGANVLTF	TGTGCCAGCAGCGGCGGGACAGGGGTATTTGGAAGCTCTGGGGCCAACGTCCTGACTTTC	NA	TRBV27	TRBJ2-6	TRBD1